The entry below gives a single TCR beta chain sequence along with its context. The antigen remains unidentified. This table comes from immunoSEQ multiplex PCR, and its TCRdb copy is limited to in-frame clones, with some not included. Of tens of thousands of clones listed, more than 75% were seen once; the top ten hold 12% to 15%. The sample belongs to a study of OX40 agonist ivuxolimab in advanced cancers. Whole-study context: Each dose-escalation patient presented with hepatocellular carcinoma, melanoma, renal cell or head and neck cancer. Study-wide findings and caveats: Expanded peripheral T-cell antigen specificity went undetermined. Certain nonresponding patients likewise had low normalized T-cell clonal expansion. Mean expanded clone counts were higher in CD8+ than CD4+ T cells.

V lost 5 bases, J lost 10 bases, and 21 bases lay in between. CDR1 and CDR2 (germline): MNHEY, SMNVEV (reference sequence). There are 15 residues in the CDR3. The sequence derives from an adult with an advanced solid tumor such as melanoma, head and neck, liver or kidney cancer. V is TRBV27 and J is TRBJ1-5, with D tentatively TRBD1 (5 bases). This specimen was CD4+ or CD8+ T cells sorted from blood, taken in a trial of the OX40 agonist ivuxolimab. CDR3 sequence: CASSLHGGTGVPQHF. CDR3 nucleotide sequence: TGTGCCAGCAGTCTCCACGGGGGGACGGGGGTCCCCCAGCATTTT.